The following is a T cell receptor beta chain sequence with its context. In this sample, this clonotype turned up many times. There is no known antigen for this receptor. Base qualities are not recorded, but no much larger clone differs from it by a single base. This entry is derived from a study of T cells in Graves' hyperthyroidism and ophthalmopathy (dated by TCRdb to about 2019). General notes on the study: Peripheral blood was collected at initial diagnosis, before any treatment. TCR V-J signatures able to tell the groups apart were searched for in a discovery cohort of about a hundred patients, of whom about 40 had Graves' ophthalmopathy and 57 had stable Graves' hyperthyroidism. An independent validation cohort of under 20 hyperthyroidism patients and some 15 patients who later progressed to ophthalmopathy tested prospective prediction of ophthalmopathy. The roughly 90 discovery patients were divided at random into training and test sets in a 7:3 ratio. In addition, the study compared T-cell repertoires in thyroid tissue and in blood from six Graves' hyperthyroidism patients. After sampling, hyperthyroidism patients received methimazole starting at 30 mg daily, and ophthalmopathy patients received high-dose intravenous methylprednisolone. The paper describes TCR Vbeta CDR3 sequencing of around 140 peripheral blood samples, made up of some 42 ophthalmopathy patients, more than 70 hyperthyroidism patients and roughly 17 progressor patients. Study-wide conclusions, independent of this receptor: Sample size was not statistically predetermined, and blinding of investigators to group allocation was not performed. Most expanded thyroid clonotypes (frequency above 0.001) were also detected in blood, a finding suggesting that blood repertoires may reflect thyroid immune responses. Ophthalmopathy was separated from stable hyperthyroidism by a 13 V-J signature model, with around 90% sensitivity and about 81% specificity obtained in cross-validation and 80%/75% obtained in testing. In validation, the model predicted progression to ophthalmopathy with around 71% sensitivity and roughly 75% specificity, a median of 6.5 months before onset.

A patient counted as having stable Graves' hyperthyroidism if no progression to ophthalmopathy occurred over 18 months of follow-up. Hyperthyroidism patients were newly diagnosed, had a disease duration of under 2 months, and were aged 18 to 65 years. The study excluded patients with uncontrolled infections, other autoimmune diseases, pregnancy or lactation. Diagnoses were based on clinical symptoms, serum thyroxine and TRAb, thyroid ultrasound and orbital computed tomography. Ficoll-Paque density gradient centrifugation was used to isolate PBMCs from around 10 ml of fresh peripheral blood. Trizol reagent was used to extract total RNA, and RNA quality was then checked on an Agilent 2100 Bioanalyzer. At the junction V is shortened by 3 bases and J by 4 bases, with 10 bases in between. From the cysteine up to the phenylalanine, the CDR3 has a length of 14 residues. Only the CDR3 region is kept as DNA, spanning 42 bases read in frame from base 1. From the germline V gene, CDR1 is SGHDT and CDR2 is YYEEEE.

Amplification of TCR beta CDR3 regions was carried out from RNA transcripts. For the first round of RT-PCR on the TCR CDR3, the HTBI primer set was used together with the Qiagen OneStep RT-PCR kit. A second multiplex PCR round built the libraries, followed by size selection and purification. Paired-end sequencing of the libraries was performed with 100 bp reads on an Illumina HiSeq2000. The study's processing was this. SOAPnuke was used to process the raw data, removing reads that contained adapters or uncalled bases, had a mean Phred below 15, or lacked an exact match to the constant primer or identifier. COPE v1.2.5 was used to merge high-quality paired reads, and clonotypes were defined as unique nucleotide sequences. Clonotypes were aligned to IMGT TRBV, TRBD and TRBJ reference segments using MiTCR v1.1. Analysis was restricted to V-J combinations with a frequency above 0.0001, which covered 98% to 99.2% of repertoires. The TCS score was defined as F50 (clonal expansion) divided by E x V (chaos), with BLOSUM62-based TCRdist calculated between CDR3 peptides within each V-J. Welch's t-statistics and random forest reduced 514 V-J features to 10 to 15, which were used in a naive Bayes classifier (R e1071). TCRdb reran the public reads through fastp at Q25 and MiXCR, keeping productive beta chains. For every CDR3 protein sequence, its rows merge into one entry that carries the most common genes and DNA. TCRdb's processing, not the authors' own work, is the source of the V and J calls. The sample table lists some 550,000 distinct CDR3 sequences, around 20% of them with a count of one. The biggest ten clones account for approximately 26% of the sample.

The source is a man aged 18-30 years with Graves' hyperthyroidism. Sequencing was performed on blood. This sequence uses TRBV5-6 and TRBJ1-4; D gene: possibly TRBD1, on 6 matching bases. The nucleotide sequence reads TGTGCCAGCAGCTCGGGACACCTTAATGAAAAACTGTTTTTT. It codes for CASSSGHLNEKLFF.